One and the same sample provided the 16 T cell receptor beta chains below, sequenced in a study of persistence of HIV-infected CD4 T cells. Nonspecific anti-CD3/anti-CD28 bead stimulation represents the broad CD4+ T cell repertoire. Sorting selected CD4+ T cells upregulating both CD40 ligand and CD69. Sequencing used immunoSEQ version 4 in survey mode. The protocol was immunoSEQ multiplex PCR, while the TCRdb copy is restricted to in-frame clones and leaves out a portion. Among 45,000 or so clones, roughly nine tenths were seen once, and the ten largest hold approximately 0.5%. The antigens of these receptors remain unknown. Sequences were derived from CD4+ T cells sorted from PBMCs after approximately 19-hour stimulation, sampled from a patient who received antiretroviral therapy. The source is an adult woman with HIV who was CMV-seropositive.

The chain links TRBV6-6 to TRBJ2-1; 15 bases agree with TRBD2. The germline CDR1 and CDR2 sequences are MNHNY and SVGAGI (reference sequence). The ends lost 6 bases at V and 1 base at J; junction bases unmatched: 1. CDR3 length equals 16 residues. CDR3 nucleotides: TGTGCCAGCAGGGGGACTAGCGGGGGGTCCTACAATGAGCAGTTCTTC. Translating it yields CASRGTSGGSYNEQFF.

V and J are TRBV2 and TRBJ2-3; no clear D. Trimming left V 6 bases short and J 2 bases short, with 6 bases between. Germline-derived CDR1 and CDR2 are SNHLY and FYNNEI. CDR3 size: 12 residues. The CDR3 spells CASRSTTDTQYF. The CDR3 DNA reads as TGTGCCAGCAGAAGCACCACAGATACGCAGTATTTT.

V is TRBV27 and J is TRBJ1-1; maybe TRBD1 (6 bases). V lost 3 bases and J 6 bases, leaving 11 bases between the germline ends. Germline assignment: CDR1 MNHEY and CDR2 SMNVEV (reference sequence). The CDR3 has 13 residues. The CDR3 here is CASSLRRGAEAFF. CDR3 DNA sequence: TGTGCCAGCAGTTTGCGCAGGGGAGCTGAAGCTTTCTTT.

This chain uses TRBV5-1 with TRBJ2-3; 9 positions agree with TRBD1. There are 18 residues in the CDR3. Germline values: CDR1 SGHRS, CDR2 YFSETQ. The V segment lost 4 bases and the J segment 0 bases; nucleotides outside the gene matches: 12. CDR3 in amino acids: CASSVPGQGAASTDTQYF. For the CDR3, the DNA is TGCGCCAGCAGCGTTCCGGGACAGGGCGCCGCTAGCACAGATACGCAGTATTTT.

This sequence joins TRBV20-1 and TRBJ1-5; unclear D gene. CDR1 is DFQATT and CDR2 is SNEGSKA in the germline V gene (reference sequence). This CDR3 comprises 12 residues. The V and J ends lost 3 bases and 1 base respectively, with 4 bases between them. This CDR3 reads CSASSSNQPQHF. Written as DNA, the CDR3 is TGCAGTGCTAGTAGCAGCAATCAGCCCCAGCATTTT.

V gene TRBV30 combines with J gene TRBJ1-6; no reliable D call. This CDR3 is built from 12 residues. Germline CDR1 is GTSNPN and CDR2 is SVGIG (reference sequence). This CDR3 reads CGSGSYNSPLHF. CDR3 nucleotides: TGTGGTTCTGGCTCCTATAATTCACCCCTCCACTTT.

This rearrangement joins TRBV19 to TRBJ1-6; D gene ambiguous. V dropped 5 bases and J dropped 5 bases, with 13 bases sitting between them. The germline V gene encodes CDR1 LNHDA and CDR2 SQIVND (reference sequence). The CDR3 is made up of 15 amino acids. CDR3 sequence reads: CASSVDRNDNSPLHF. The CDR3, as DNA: TGTGCCAGTAGTGTTGATCGGAACGATAATTCACCCCTCCACTTT.

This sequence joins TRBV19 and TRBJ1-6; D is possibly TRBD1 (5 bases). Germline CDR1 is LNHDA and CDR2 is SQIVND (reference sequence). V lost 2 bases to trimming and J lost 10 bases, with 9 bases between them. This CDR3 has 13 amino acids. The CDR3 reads CASSIREGSPLHF. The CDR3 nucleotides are TGTGCCAGTAGTATAAGAGAGGGGTCACCCCTCCACTTT.

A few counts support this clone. Written as DNA, the CDR3 is TGTGCCAGCAGTACCGGGGCAGGGGGGGTACCCCTCCACTTT. This encodes CASSTGAGGVPLHF. The chain is built from TRBV7-3 and TRBJ1-6, with 7 bases identical to TRBD1. CDR3 size: 14 residues. V shed 6 bases and J 12 bases; nucleotides not matched to a gene: 11. In germline, CDR1 is SGHTA, CDR2 FQGTGA.

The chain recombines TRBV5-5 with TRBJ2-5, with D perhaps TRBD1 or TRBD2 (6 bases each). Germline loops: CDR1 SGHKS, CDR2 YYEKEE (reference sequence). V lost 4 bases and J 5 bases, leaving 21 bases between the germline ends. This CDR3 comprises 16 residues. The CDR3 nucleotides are TGTGCCAGCAGCCCTAATCCCGGGGGCGCTGGGGAGACCCAGTACTTC. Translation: CASSPNPGGAGETQYF.

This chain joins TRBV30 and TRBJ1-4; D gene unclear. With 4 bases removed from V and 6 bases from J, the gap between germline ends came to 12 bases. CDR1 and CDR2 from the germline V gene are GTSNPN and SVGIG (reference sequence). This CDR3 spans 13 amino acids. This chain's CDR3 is CAWMERSYEKLFF. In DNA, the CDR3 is TGTGCCTGGATGGAGAGATCATATGAAAAACTGTTTTTT.

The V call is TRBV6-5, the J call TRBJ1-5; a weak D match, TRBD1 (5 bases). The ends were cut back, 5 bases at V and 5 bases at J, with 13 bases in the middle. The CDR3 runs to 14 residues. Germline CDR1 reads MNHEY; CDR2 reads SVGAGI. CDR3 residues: CASSPTEGHQPQHF. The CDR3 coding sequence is TGTGCCAGCAGTCCCACAGAGGGGCATCAGCCCCAGCATTTT.

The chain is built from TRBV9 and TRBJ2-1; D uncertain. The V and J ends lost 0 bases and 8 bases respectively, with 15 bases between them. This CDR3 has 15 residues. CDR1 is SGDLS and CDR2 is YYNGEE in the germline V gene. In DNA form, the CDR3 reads TGTGCCAGCAGCGTAGTCCCCAGCCCTGAATATGAGCAGTTCTTC. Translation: CASSVVPSPEYEQFF.

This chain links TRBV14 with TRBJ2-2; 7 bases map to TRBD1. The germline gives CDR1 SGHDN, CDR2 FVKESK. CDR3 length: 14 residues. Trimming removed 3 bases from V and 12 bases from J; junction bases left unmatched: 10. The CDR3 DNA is TGTGCCAGCAGCCAGGCAACAGGGGAGAATAAGCTGTTTTTT. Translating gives CASSQATGENKLFF.

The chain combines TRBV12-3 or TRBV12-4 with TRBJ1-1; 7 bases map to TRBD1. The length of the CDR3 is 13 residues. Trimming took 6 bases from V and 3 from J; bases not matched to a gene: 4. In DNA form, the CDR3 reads TGTGCCAGCAGCAAAGACAGGGACACTGAAGCTTTCTTT. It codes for CASSKDRDTEAFF.

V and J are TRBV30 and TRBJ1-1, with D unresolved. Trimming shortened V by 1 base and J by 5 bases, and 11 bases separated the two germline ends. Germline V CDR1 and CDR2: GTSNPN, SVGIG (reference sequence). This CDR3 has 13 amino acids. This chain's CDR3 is CAWSGWGGTEAFF. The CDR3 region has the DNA TGTGCCTGGAGTGGATGGGGTGGGACTGAAGCTTTCTTT.